The 30 T cell receptor beta chains below come from one sample, sequenced in a study of T cell responses to AZD1222 COVID-19 vaccine. Only in-frame clones appear in the TCRdb table, and some are missing; sequencing was by immunoSEQ multiplex PCR. The sample yields approximately 180,000 clones, around 90% seen once. The specimen was peripheral blood, collected 28 days after the second AZD1222 dose. The receptor source for this set is an adult who received the AZD1222 COVID-19 vaccine.

This chain connects TRBV5-5 to TRBJ1-2, with 7 bases fitting TRBD1. The CDR3 length is 14 residues. V lost 0 bases, J lost 2 bases, and 1 base stayed unmatched. Germline loops: CDR1 SGHKS, CDR2 YYEKEE (reference sequence). CDR3: CASSLETGNYGYTF. DNA of the CDR3: TGTGCCAGCAGCTTGGAGACAGGGAACTATGGCTACACCTTC. The full variable domain, rest sourced from reference TRBV5-5 and TRBJ1-2, is DAGVTQSPTHLIKTRGQQVTLRCSPISGHKSVSWYQQVLGQGPQFIFQYYEKEERGRGNFPDRFSARQFPNYSSELNVNALLLGDSALYLCASSLETGNYGYTFGSGTRLTVV.

This clone was detected only once. This sequence joins TRBV7-2 and TRBJ2-1, with D possibly called TRBD1 or TRBD2 (7 bases each). The V and J ends lost 3 bases and 7 bases respectively, with 22 bases between them. The CDR3 runs 17 residues. CDR1 and CDR2 (germline): SGHTA, FQGNSA. The CDR3 DNA is TGTGCCAGCAGCTTGTCCCTCCCAGGGGGGGGAAGGAATGAGCAGTTCTTC. Protein: CASSLSLPGGGRNEQFF.

This chain uses TRBV7-2 with TRBJ2-1; 11 bases fit TRBD1. Trimming removed 0 bases from V and 9 bases from J; junction bases left unmatched: 7. CDR3 length: 16 residues. Germline V gene lookup returns CDR1 SGHTA and CDR2 FQGNSA. In nucleotides, the CDR3 is TGTGCCAGCAGCTTAGCCGGACAGGGGGCAAGGGGTGAGCAGTTCTTC. Translating gives CASSLAGQGARGEQFF.

The CDR3 DNA sequence: TGTGCCACCAGTGATTTGCCAGGGGGCTACGAGCAGTACTTC. Translated, it gives CATSDLPGGYEQYF. The gene calls are TRBV24-1 and TRBJ2-7, with 7 bases matching TRBD1. This CDR3 spans 14 amino acids. Per the germline V gene, CDR1 is KGHDR and CDR2 is SFDVKD. J lost 3 bases, V lost 0 bases, and 1 base had no gene match.

The CDR3 loop is CASLRGDTQYF. The CDR3 DNA is TGTGCCAGCCTTCGAGGGGATACGCAGTATTTT. The chain has TRBV6-5 and TRBJ2-3; TRBD2 is a possible D gene (5 bases). V was shortened by 8 bases and J by 6 bases, with 9 bases between the two germline ends. The CDR3 runs 11 residues. The V gene's germline CDR1 is MNHEY and CDR2 SVGAGI.

A few counts support this clone. The chain employs TRBV28 and TRBJ2-7, with 7 bases identical to TRBD1. The CDR3 contains 13 residues. The V and J ends lost 4 bases and 3 bases, in that order; junction bases with no gene match: 3. CDR1 MDHEN and CDR2 SYDVKM come from the germline V gene. The CDR3, as DNA: TGTGCCAGCAGTTCCGGGACAGACTACGAGCAGTACTTC. Residues: CASSSGTDYEQYF.

The genes are TRBV19 and TRBJ2-3; the match to TRBD2 covers 10 bases. This CDR3 comprises 17 residues. The germline CDR1 and CDR2 sequences are LNHDA and SQIVND (reference sequence). Trimming removed 1 base from V and 4 bases from J; junction bases left unmatched: 8. This CDR3 is CASSIVASGSWADTQYF. The CDR3, as DNA: TGTGCCAGTAGTATAGTGGCTAGCGGGAGTTGGGCAGATACGCAGTATTTT. Looking up the rest from reference TRBV19 and TRBJ2-3 gives the full variable domain: DGGITQSPKYLFRKEGQNVTLSCEQNLNHDAMYWYRQDPGQGLRLIYYSQIVNDFQKGDIAEGYSVSREKKESFPLTVTSAQKNPTAFYLCASSIVASGSWADTQYFGPGTRLTVL.

To note about this clone: The germline gene is not matched at one end of the junction; a read error may be the cause. This chain uses TRBV6-2 or TRBV6-3 with TRBJ2-3; D is unclear. The CDR3 has 12 residues. CDR1 and CDR2 (germline): MNHEY, SVGEGT. The CDR3 is CAGSSIAGTQYF. For the CDR3, the DNA is TGTGCCGGCAGCTCGATCGCTGGAACGCAGTATTTT.

This sequence joins TRBV4-1 and TRBJ2-7, with 11 bases fitting TRBD2. The CDR3 length is 15 residues. Per the germline V gene, CDR1 is MGHRA and CDR2 is YSYEKL. V was pared by 0 bases and J by 5 bases, with 3 bases of the junction left unmatched. The CDR3 region is CASSQEHSGRDEQYF. In DNA form, the CDR3 reads TGCGCCAGCAGCCAAGAACATAGCGGGAGGGACGAGCAGTACTTC.

The V gene is TRBV9, the J gene TRBJ2-7; 7 positions agree with TRBD1. V lost 0 bases, J lost 4 bases, and 7 bases stayed unmatched. Germline assignment: CDR1 SGDLS and CDR2 YYNGEE. The CDR3 length is 15 residues. CDR3: CASSVAGTALYEQYF. CDR3 nucleotides: TGTGCCAGCAGCGTAGCCGGGACAGCCCTTTACGAGCAGTACTTC.

This clone was detected once. The chain links TRBV10-3 to TRBJ2-2; no clear D. The CDR3 loop spans 16 amino acids. Trimming cost V 3 bases and J 1 base, with 12 bases left between them. The germline V gene has CDR1 ENHRY and CDR2 SYGVKD. The CDR3 bases are TGTGCCATCAGTGAAGGGTTAGCTGGGAACACCGGGGAGCTGTTTTTT. Translated, it gives CAISEGLAGNTGELFF.

The chain uses TRBV2 and TRBJ2-3; D uncertain. CDR3 length: 12 residues. The germline V gene encodes CDR1 SNHLY and CDR2 FYNNEI. V was clipped by 4 bases and J by 2 bases, with 4 bases between them. The CDR3 sequence: CASSVLTDTQYF. The DNA for the CDR3 is TGTGCCAGCAGTGTTCTCACAGATACGCAGTATTTT. Looking up the rest from reference TRBV2 and TRBJ2-3 gives the full variable domain: EPEVTQTPSHQVTQMGQEVILRCVPISNHLYFYWYRQILGQKVEFLVSFYNNEISEKSEIFDDQFSVERPDGSNFTLKIRSTKLEDSAMYFCASSVLTDTQYFGPGTRLTVL.

The rearrangement uses TRBV9 and TRBJ2-1, with 9 bases that match TRBD1. The CDR3 is 15 residues long. CDR1 and CDR2 from the germline V gene are SGDLS and YYNGEE. V was clipped by 0 bases and J by 9 bases; unmatched bases: 7. The CDR3 protein is CASSVATGGVGEQFF. Here the CDR3 DNA reads TGTGCCAGCAGCGTAGCCACAGGGGGCGTCGGTGAGCAGTTCTTC.

V and J are TRBV30 and TRBJ2-5, with D possibly being TRBD2 (6 bases). The ends were cut back, 0 bases at V and 2 bases at J, with 10 bases in the middle. The CDR3 spans 14 residues. The germline gives CDR1 GTSNPN, CDR2 SVGIG (reference sequence). The CDR3 sequence: CAWSVGGSQETQYF. The DNA of the CDR3 is TGTGCCTGGAGTGTCGGGGGTAGTCAAGAGACCCAGTACTTC.

This clone was detected only a few times. The V and J genes are TRBV15 and TRBJ2-7, with TRBD2 matching over 7 bases. Losses at the gene ends were 4 bases for V and 2 bases for J; bases not matched to a gene: 5. The CDR3 sequence is 14 residues long. Germline assignment: CDR1 LNHNV and CDR2 YYDKDF (reference sequence). The CDR3 region has the DNA TGTGCCACCAGCAACGAGCGGGGCCCCTACGAGCAGTACTTC. Translated: CATSNERGPYEQYF. The variable domain in full, with the rest retrieved from reference TRBV15 and TRBJ2-7, is DAMVIQNPRYQVTQFGKPVTLSCSQTLNHNVMYWYQQKSSQAPKLLFHYYDKDFNNEADTPDNFQSRRPNTSFCFLDIRSPGLGDTAMYLCATSNERGPYEQYFGPGTRLTVT.

V and J are TRBV28 and TRBJ2-6, with D perhaps assigned TRBD1 or TRBD2 (6 bases each). The germline gives CDR1 MDHEN, CDR2 SYDVKM. The CDR3 is made up of 19 amino acids. The V and J ends lost 2 bases and 0 bases respectively, with 17 bases between them. For the CDR3, the DNA is TGTGCCAGCAGTTTAGGAAGGGGGACTGCAATCTCTGGGGCCAACGTCCTGACTTTC. Its protein is CASSLGRGTAISGANVLTF.

The chain recombines TRBV6-5 with TRBJ2-3; D perhaps matches TRBD2 (7 bases). Germline CDR1 MNHEY, CDR2 SVGAGI. V lost 10 bases and J lost 1, with 12 bases in between. The CDR3 is made up of 13 amino acids. The CDR3 loop reads CATGRGGTDTQYF. The CDR3, as DNA: TGTGCCACGGGGAGGGGGGGCACAGATACGCAGTATTTT.

This clone appeared a few times. The V gene is TRBV18, the J gene TRBJ2-7; D not resolved. Trimming took off 6 bases at V and 6 bases at J, with 12 bases between the two ends. CDR3 length: 12 residues. In germline, CDR1 is KGHSH, CDR2 LQKENI. CDR3 nucleotide sequence: TGTGCCAGCTCTCCGAACGTCGGCGAGCAGTACTTC. Its translation: CASSPNVGEQYF.

Only one count was recorded for this clone. The V and J genes are TRBV28 and TRBJ1-1, with 9 bases identical to TRBD1. V trimming: 5 bases; J trimming: 5 bases; junction bases outside the gene matches: 6. The CDR3 sequence is 14 residues long. The germline V gene has CDR1 MDHEN and CDR2 SYDVKM. CDR3 nucleotide sequence: TGTGCCAGCAGTCCGGGGACAGGGCCGACTGAAGCTTTCTTT. As protein: CASSPGTGPTEAFF.

The chain uses TRBV19 and TRBJ2-2; TRBD2 matches 8 bases. The germline CDR1 and CDR2 sequences are LNHDA and SQIVND (reference sequence). The V segment lost 6 bases and the J segment 2 bases; nucleotides outside the gene matches: 5. The CDR3 covers 15 residues. The CDR3 region is CASSMGLVNTGELFF. CDR3 nucleotides: TGTGCCAGTAGCATGGGACTAGTTAACACCGGGGAGCTGTTTTTT.

This clone was counted between two and nine times. This chain uses TRBV15 with TRBJ2-7, with 7 positions matching TRBD2. The V gene's germline CDR1 is LNHNV and CDR2 YYDKDF (reference sequence). The CDR3 runs to 15 residues. V shed 2 bases and J 3 bases; nucleotides not matched to a gene: 7. CDR3 loop: CATSRSREAGYEQYF. CDR3 bases: TGTGCCACCAGCAGATCCCGGGAGGCAGGCTACGAGCAGTACTTC.

This chain connects TRBV28 to TRBJ2-5; perhaps D is TRBD1 or TRBD2 (5 bases each). The V end lost 2 bases, the J end lost 5 bases, and 18 bases lay between the germline ends. Germline loops: CDR1 MDHEN, CDR2 SYDVKM. The CDR3 has 16 residues. CDR3 sequence reads: CASSLAGPGHWETQYF. CDR3 DNA sequence: TGTGCCAGCAGTTTAGCGGGCCCAGGGCACTGGGAGACCCAGTACTTC.

V usage is TRBV5-1 and J usage is TRBJ2-3; D not certain. Germline V gene lookup returns CDR1 SGHRS and CDR2 YFSETQ. Trimming pared 4 bases from V and 0 bases from J, leaving 9 bases between. This CDR3 comprises 14 residues. CDR3: CASSQPESTDTQYF. The CDR3 nucleotides read TGCGCCAGCAGCCAACCGGAGAGCACAGATACGCAGTATTTT.

V and J are TRBV11-3 and TRBJ2-1, with TRBD2 identical over 11 bases. The CDR3 totals 18 residues. Germline V lookup: CDR1 SGHNT, CDR2 YENEEA. Germline trimming cut 3 bases from V and 6 bases from J; bases unmatched to any gene: 13. For the CDR3, the DNA is TGTGCCAGCAGCTTCCCCCCGGCGAGGCTAGCGGGAGGCAATGAGCAGTTCTTC. The encoded protein is CASSFPPARLAGGNEQFF. Using reference TRBV11-3 and TRBJ2-1 for the parts outside the CDR3, the full variable domain is EAGVVQSPRYKIIEKKQPVAFWCNPISGHNTLYWYLQNLGQGPELLIRYENEEAVDDSQLPKDRFSAERLKGVDSTLKIQPAELGDSAVYLCASSFPPARLAGGNEQFFGPGTRLTVL.

The CDR3 sequence: CSVGWGRYNEQFF. DNA of the CDR3: TGCAGCGTTGGTTGGGGACGCTACAATGAGCAGTTCTTC. The gene calls are TRBV29-1 and TRBJ2-1; D is perhaps TRBD1 or TRBD2 (5 bases each). The germline V gene has CDR1 SQVTM and CDR2 ANQGSEA. Trimming stripped 4 bases from V and 3 bases from J, with 10 bases between. CDR3 length: 13 amino acids.

The chain employs TRBV7-2 and TRBJ2-1; D call uncertain. Trimming removed 1 base from V and 7 bases from J, with 11 bases in between. Germline CDR1 reads SGHTA; CDR2 reads FQGNSA. CDR3 length: 14 residues. CDR3 bases: TGTGCCAGCAGCTTAGTGTCGGCCGAGAATGAGCAGTTCTTC. Protein product: CASSLVSAENEQFF.

This sequence joins TRBV28 and TRBJ2-4; TRBD2 agrees at 8 bases. Germline assignment: CDR1 MDHEN and CDR2 SYDVKM. V lost 6 bases, J lost 0 bases, and 10 bases stayed unmatched. This CDR3 contains 17 residues. CDR3 nucleotide sequence: TGTGCCAGCAGATTGGCAACTAGCGGCATAGCCAAAAACATTCAGTACTTC. It codes for CASRLATSGIAKNIQYF.

The V call is TRBV6-5, the J call TRBJ1-6; D ambiguous. Germline V gene data show CDR1 as MNHEY and CDR2 as SVGAGI. V shed 10 bases and J shed 1 base, with 11 bases lying between them. The CDR3 is 14 residues long. The CDR3 DNA follows: TGTGCCATCTCTGGGAGGTCCTATAATTCACCCCTCCACTTT. Translation gives CAISGRSYNSPLHF.

Worth noting for this clone: Other DNA sequences from this sample encode an identical CDR3 as well. The chain uses TRBV7-2 and TRBJ2-3; 10 nucleotides agree with TRBD1. In germline, CDR1 is SGHTA, CDR2 FQGNSA. The CDR3 is made up of 15 amino acids. The V segment lost 1 base and the J segment 3 bases; nucleotides outside the gene matches: 1. The CDR3 reads CASSLEGQGTDTQYF. CDR3 nucleotide sequence: TGTGCCAGCAGCTTAGAGGGACAGGGGACAGATACGCAGTATTTT.

The chain couples TRBV27 to TRBJ2-7; D remains unclear. CDR3 length equals 10 residues. Germline V gene data show CDR1 as MNHEY and CDR2 as SMNVEV (reference sequence). Trimming shortened V by 9 bases and J by 3 bases, and 6 bases separated the two germline ends. The CDR3: CARACYEQYF. In DNA form, the CDR3 reads TGTGCCAGGGCTTGCTACGAGCAGTACTTC.